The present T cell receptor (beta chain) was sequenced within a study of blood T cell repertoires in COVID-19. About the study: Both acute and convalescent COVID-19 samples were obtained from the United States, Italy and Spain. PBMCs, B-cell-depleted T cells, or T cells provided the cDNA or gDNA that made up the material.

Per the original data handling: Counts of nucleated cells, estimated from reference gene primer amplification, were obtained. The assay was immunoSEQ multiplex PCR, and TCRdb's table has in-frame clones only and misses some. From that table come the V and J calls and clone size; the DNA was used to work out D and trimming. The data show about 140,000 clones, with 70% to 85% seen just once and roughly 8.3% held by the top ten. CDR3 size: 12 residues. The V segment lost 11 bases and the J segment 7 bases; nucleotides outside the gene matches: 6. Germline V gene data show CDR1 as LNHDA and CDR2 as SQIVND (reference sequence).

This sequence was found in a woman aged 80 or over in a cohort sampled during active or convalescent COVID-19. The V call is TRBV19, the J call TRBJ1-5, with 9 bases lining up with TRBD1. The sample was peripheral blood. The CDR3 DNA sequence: TGTGCCGCAGGACAGGGGAAACAGCCCCAGCATTTT. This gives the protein CAAGQGKQPQHF.